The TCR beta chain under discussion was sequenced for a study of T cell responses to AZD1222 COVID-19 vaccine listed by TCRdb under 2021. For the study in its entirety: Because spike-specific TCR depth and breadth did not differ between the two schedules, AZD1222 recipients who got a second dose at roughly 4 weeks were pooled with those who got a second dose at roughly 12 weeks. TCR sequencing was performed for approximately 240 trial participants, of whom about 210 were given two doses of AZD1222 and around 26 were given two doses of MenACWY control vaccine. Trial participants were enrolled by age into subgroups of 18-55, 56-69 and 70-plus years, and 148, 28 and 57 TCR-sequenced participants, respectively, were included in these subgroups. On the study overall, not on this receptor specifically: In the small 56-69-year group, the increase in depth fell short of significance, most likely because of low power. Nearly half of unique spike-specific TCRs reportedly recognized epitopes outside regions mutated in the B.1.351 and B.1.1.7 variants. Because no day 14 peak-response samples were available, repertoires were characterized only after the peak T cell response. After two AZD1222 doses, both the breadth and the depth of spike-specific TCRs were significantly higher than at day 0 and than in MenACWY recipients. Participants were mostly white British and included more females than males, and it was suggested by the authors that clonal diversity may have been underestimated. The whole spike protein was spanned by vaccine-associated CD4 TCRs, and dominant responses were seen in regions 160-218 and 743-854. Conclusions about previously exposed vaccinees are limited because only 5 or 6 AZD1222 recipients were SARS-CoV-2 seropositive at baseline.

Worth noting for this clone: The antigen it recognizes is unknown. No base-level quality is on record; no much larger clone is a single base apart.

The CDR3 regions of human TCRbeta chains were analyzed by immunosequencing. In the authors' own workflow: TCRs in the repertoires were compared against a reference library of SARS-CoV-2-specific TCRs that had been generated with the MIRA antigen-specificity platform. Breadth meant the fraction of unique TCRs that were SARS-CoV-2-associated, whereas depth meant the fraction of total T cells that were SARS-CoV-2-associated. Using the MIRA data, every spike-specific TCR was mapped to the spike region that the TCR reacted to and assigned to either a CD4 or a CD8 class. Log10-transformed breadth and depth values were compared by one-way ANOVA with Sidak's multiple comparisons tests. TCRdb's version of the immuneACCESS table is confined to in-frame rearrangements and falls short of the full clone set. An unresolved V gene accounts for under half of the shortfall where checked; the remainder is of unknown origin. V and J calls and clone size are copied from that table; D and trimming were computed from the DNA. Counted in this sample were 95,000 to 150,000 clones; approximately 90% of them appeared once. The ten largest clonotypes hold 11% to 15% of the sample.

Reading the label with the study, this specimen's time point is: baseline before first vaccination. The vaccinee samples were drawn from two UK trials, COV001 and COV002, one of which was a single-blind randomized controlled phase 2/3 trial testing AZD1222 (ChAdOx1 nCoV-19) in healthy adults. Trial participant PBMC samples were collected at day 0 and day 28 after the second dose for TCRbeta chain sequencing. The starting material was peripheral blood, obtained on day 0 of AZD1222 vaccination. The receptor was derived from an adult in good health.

The sequence in DNA is TGTGCCAGCAGTGAAGAGTGGGTTCCAAACATTCAGTACTTC. This sequence encodes CASSEEWVPNIQYF. The chain couples TRBV6-1 to TRBJ2-4, with the D gene too uncertain to name. Its CDR3 holds 14 amino acids, cysteine through phenylalanine. Of the read, only the CDR3 DNA is kept; its 42 bases are in frame from base 1. The germline V gene provides CDR1 MNHNS and CDR2 SASEGT. Cut back by 1 base and 6 bases, the V and J ends lie 10 bases apart.